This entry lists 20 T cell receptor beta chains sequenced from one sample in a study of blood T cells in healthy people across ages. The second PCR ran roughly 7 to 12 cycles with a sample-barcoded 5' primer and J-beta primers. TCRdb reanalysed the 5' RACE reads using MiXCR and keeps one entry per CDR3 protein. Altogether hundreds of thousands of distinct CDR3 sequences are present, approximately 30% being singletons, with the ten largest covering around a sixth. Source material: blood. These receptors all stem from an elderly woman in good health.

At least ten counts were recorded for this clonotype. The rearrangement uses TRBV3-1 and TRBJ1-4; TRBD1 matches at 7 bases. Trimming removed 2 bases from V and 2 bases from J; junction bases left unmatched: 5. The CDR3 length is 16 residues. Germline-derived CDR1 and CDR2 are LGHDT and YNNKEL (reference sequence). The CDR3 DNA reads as TGTGCCAGCAGCCAAAAAGTGACAGGGACTAATGAAAAACTGTTTTTT. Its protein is CASSQKVTGTNEKLFF.

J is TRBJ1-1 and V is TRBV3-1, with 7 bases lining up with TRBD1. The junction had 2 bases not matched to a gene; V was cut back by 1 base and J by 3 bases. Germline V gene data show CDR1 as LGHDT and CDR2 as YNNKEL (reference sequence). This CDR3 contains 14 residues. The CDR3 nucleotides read TGTGCCAGCAGCCAAGCTACAGGGGACACTGAAGCTTTCTTT. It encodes CASSQATGDTEAFF.

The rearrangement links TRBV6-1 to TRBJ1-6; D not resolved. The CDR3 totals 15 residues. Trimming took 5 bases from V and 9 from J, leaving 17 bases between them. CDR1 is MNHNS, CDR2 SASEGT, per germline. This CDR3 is CASSRNLVGSSPLHF. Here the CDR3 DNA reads TGTGCCAGCAGTAGAAACTTAGTGGGTAGTTCACCCCTCCACTTT.

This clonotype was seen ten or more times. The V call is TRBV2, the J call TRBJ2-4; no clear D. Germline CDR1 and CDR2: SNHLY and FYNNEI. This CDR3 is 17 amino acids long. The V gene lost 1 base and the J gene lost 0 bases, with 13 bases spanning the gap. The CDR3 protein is CASSEVWQALAKNIQYF. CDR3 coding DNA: TGTGCCAGCAGTGAAGTTTGGCAGGCCTTAGCCAAAAACATTCAGTACTTC.

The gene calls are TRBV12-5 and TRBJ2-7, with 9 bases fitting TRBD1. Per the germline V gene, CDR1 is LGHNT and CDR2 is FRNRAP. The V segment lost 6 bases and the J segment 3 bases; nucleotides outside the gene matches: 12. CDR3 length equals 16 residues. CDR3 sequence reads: CASGSSQGANLYEQYF. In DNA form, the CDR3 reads TGTGCTAGTGGCTCATCACAGGGGGCTAACCTCTACGAGCAGTACTTC.

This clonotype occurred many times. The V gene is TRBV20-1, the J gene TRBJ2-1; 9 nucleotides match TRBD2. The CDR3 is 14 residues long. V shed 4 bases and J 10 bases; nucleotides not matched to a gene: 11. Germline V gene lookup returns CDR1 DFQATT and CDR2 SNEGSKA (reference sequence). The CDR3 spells CSATRGGAVREQFF. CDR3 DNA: TGCAGTGCTACTCGCGGGGGGGCCGTAAGAGAGCAGTTCTTC.

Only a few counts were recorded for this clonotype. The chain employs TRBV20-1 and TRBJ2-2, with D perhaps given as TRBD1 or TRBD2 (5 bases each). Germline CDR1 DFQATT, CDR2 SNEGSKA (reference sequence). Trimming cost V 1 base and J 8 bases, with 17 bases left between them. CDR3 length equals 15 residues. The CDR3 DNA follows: TGCAGTGCTAGAGGGGTTTTGGGGGAAACTGGGGAGCTGTTTTTT. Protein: CSARGVLGETGELFF.

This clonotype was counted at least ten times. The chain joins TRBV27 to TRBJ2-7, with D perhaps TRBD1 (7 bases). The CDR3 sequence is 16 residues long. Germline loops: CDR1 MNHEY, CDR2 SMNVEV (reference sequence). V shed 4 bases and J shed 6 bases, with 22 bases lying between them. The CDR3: CASSSRDRSGGSEQYF. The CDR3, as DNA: TGTGCCAGCAGTTCCAGGGACCGATCAGGGGGGTCCGAGCAGTACTTC.

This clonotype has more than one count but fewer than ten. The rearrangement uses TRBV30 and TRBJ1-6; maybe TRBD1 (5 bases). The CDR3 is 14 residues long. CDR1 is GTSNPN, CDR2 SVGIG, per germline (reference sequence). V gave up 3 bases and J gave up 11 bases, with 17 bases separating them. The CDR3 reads CAWSHQGRATPLHF. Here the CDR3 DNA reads TGTGCCTGGAGCCATCAGGGAAGGGCCACACCCCTCCACTTT.

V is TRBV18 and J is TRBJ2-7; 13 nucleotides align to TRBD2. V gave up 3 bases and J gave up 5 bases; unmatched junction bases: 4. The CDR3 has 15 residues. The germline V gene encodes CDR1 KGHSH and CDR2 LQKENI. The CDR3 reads CASSPGLAGANEQYF. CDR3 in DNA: TGTGCCAGCTCACCTGGACTAGCGGGGGCTAACGAGCAGTACTTC.

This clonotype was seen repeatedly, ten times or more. The CDR3 region has the DNA TGTGCCAGCAGCGTAGACGGGAACACTGAAGCTTTCTTT. Residues: CASSVDGNTEAFF. This chain links TRBV9 with TRBJ1-1; no firm D call. The CDR3 sequence is 13 residues long. CDR1 is SGDLS and CDR2 is YYNGEE in the germline V gene. V was pared by 0 bases and J by 1 base, with 4 bases between.

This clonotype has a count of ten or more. In DNA, the CDR3 is TGCGCCAGCAGCCAATCCGTGGAGACCCAGTACTTC. Encoded protein: CASSQSVETQYF. The V call is TRBV5-1, the J call TRBJ2-5; D gene ambiguous. Germline V gene lookup returns CDR1 SGHRS and CDR2 YFSETQ. The V gene lost 4 bases and the J gene lost 5 bases, with 9 bases spanning the gap. CDR3 length: 12 amino acids.

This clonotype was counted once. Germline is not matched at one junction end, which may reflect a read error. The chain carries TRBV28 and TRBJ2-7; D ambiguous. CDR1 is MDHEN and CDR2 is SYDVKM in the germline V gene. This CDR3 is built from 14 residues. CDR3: CASSLSAGSYGQYF. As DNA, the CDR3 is TGTGCCAGCAGTTTATCCGCTGGTTCCTACGGGCAGTACTTC.

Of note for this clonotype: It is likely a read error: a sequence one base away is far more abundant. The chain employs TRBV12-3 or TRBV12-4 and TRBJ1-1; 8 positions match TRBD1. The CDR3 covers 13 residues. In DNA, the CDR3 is TGTGCCAACAGTCTTACAGGGGGCACTGAAGCTTTCTTT. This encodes CANSLTGGTEAFF.

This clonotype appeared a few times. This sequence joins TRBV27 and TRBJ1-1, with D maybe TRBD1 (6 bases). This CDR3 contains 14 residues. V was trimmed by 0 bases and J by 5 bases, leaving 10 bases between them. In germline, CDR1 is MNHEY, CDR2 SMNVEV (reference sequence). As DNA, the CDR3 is TGTGCCAGCAGTTTATCGTCAGGGGTGACTGAAGCTTTCTTT. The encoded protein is CASSLSSGVTEAFF.

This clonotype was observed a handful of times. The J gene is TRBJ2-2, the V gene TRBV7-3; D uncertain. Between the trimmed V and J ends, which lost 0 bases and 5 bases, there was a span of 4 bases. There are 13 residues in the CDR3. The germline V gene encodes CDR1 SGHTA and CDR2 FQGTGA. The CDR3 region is CASSLTRTGELFF. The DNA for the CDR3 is TGTGCCAGCAGCTTAACGAGGACCGGGGAGCTGTTTTTT.

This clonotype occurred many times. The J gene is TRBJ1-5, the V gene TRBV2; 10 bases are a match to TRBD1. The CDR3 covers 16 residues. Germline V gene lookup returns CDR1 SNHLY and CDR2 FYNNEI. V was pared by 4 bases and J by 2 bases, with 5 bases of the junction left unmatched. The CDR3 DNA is TGTGCCAGCAGTGTCCGGGACAGGGGTGGCAATCAGCCCCAGCATTTT. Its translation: CASSVRDRGGNQPQHF.

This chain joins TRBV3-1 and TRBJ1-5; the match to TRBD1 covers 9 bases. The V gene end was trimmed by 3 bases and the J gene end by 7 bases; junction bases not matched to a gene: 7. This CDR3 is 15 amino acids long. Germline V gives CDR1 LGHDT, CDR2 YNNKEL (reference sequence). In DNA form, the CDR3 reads TGTGCCAGCAGCCAGGTGGACAGGGGCGGCCAGCCCCAGCATTTT. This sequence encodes CASSQVDRGGQPQHF.

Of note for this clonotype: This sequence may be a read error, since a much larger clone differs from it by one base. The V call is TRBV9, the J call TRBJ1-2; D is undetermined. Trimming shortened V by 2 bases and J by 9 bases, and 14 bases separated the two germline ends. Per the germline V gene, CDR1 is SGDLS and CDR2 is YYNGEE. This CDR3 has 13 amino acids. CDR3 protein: CASSVPGSGSYTF. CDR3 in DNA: TGTGCCAGCAGCGTTCCCGGATCTGGTAGCTACACCTTC.

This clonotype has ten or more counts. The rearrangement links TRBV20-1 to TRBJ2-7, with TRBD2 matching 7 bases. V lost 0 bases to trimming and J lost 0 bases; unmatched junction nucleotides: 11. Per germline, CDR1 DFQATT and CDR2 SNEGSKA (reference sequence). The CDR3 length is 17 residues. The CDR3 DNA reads TGCAGTGCTAGAGATATGGGAAGCGGGGACCGCTCCTACGAGCAGTACTTC. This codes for CSARDMGSGDRSYEQYF.